Following are 11 T cell receptor beta chains from one sample sequenced in a study of cytomegalovirus exposure and HLA in healthy donors. With 60 Vbeta and 13 Jbeta primers, the PCR was carried out. Sequenced by immunoSEQ multiplex PCR; TCRdb stores in-frame clones only, minus some. The table has 100,000 or so clones, 65% to 85% seen once. The sample comprised PBMCs. These receptors were collected from a man between 18 and 35 years old in good health and CMV-seronegative.

CDR3 residues: CACGGRGRETQYF. For the CDR3, the DNA is TGTGCCTGCGGAGGGAGAGGGCGGGAGACCCAGTACTTC. This chain uses TRBV30 with TRBJ2-5; maybe TRBD2 (6 bases). V was pared by 6 bases and J by 5 bases, with 16 bases between. The CDR3 has 13 amino acids. CDR1 and CDR2 from the germline V gene are GTSNPN and SVGIG (reference sequence).

This rearrangement joins TRBV9 to TRBJ2-7; the match to TRBD1 covers 12 bases. The CDR3 consists of 15 residues. In germline, CDR1 is SGDLS, CDR2 YYNGEE. V was pared by 0 bases and J by 7 bases, with 5 bases of the junction left unmatched. CDR3: CASSVGGQGALEQYF. For the CDR3, the DNA is TGTGCCAGCAGCGTAGGGGGACAGGGGGCGTTGGAGCAGTACTTC.

The chain joins TRBV19 to TRBJ2-7; D is unresolved. Trimming took 2 bases from V and 2 from J, leaving 10 bases between them. In germline, CDR1 is LNHDA, CDR2 SQIVND (reference sequence). The CDR3 contains 14 residues. The CDR3 sequence is CASSIRNGAYEQYF. The CDR3 coding sequence is TGTGCCAGTAGTATACGTAACGGAGCCTACGAGCAGTACTTC.

CDR3 DNA sequence: TGCGCCAGCAGCCAAGAAATCCAGGGCCTCTCCTACGAGCAGTACTTC. As protein: CASSQEIQGLSYEQYF. This sequence joins TRBV4-1 and TRBJ2-7, with D possibly being TRBD1 (5 bases). CDR1 and CDR2 from the germline V gene are MGHRA and YSYEKL. V was shortened by 0 bases and J by 0 bases, with 12 bases between the two germline ends. CDR3 size: 16 residues.

The rearrangement joins TRBV6-5 to TRBJ1-1; 8 positions agree with TRBD1. V dropped 4 bases and J dropped 4; count of bases not matched to a gene: 5. The CDR3 is 14 amino acids. The germline V gene has CDR1 MNHEY and CDR2 SVGAGI. For the CDR3, the DNA is TGTGCCAGCAGTTTGACAGGGGTGAGCACTGAAGCTTTCTTT. Amino acid sequence: CASSLTGVSTEAFF.

This chain joins TRBV7-8 and TRBJ2-7; TRBD2 matches at 9 bases. CDR1 SGHVS and CDR2 FQNEAQ come from the germline V gene. Trimming at V came to 3 bases and at J to 0 bases, leaving 0 bases not matched to a gene. The CDR3 is 14 amino acids. CDR3 nucleotides: TGTGCCAGCAGCTTTAGCGGGAGCTCCTACGAGCAGTACTTC. This sequence encodes CASSFSGSSYEQYF.

As DNA, the CDR3 is TGTGCCAGCAGTGAAGGGGTCAGGGGTGGAGGAGAGACCCAGTACTTC. Residues: CASSEGVRGGGETQYF. The genes are TRBV6-1 and TRBJ2-5, with D perhaps TRBD1 (6 bases). The V and J ends lost 1 base and 4 bases respectively, with 16 bases between them. Germline CDR1 MNHNS, CDR2 SASEGT. The CDR3 loop spans 16 amino acids.

V gene TRBV30 combines with J gene TRBJ1-1; no reliable D call. Germline V CDR1 and CDR2: GTSNPN, SVGIG (reference sequence). V dropped 5 bases and J dropped 3 bases, with 13 bases sitting between them. The CDR3 has 13 amino acids. CDR3: CAWGDFGYTEAFF. CDR3 sequence (DNA): TGTGCCTGGGGCGATTTCGGGTACACTGAAGCTTTCTTT.

The gene calls are TRBV19 and TRBJ2-3; D might be TRBD2 (6 bases). Germline CDR1 and CDR2: LNHDA and SQIVND (reference sequence). V was pared by 7 bases and J by 9 bases, with 17 bases between. The CDR3 has 13 amino acids. In DNA, the CDR3 is TGTGCCAGTACCCCCGGGAGTAGCAGAACGCAGTATTTT. Translated: CASTPGSSRTQYF.

This chain joins TRBV9 and TRBJ1-2; TRBD1 aligns across 9 bases. J lost 4 bases, V lost 0 bases, and 10 bases had no gene match. Germline V lookup: CDR1 SGDLS, CDR2 YYNGEE. This CDR3 region has 17 residues. The CDR3 DNA is TGTGCCAGCAGCGTAGACACTTACGGACAGGGGATCTATGGCTACACCTTC. Translating gives CASSVDTYGQGIYGYTF.

This sequence joins TRBV5-1 and TRBJ2-5; D unresolved. The CDR3 has 14 residues. Germline loops: CDR1 SGHRS, CDR2 YFSETQ. The V end lost 1 base, the J end lost 5 bases, and 12 bases lay between the germline ends. This CDR3 is CASSLLPGGETQYF. CDR3 nucleotides: TGCGCCAGCAGCTTGCTCCCTGGCGGTGAGACCCAGTACTTC.